Each of the 3 T cell receptor beta chains below was sequenced from the same sample in a study of type 1 regulatory T cells. TCRdb passed the reads through MiXCR, listing each CDR3 protein once. Of 60,000 to 80,000 distinct CDR3 sequences detected, 55% to 80% appear once; the ten largest clones hold 7.6%. No cognate antigen is known for these TCRs. The source material was cultured T cells, either the whole culture or a sorted T cell fraction (not recorded which). Documented subset: Tr1-enriched cell product generated in vitro against host alloantigens. The source of these receptors is a human donor in good health.

This clonotype turned up a few times. The V call is TRBV28, the J call TRBJ1-5; D not resolved. This CDR3 has 12 amino acids. Per germline, CDR1 MDHEN and CDR2 SYDVKM. V was pared by 5 bases and J by 6 bases, with 8 bases between. CDR3 nucleotide sequence: TGTGCCAGCAGTGACCTTATTCAGCCCCAGCATTTT. Residues: CASSDLIQPQHF.

This clonotype has more than one count but fewer than ten. The chain couples TRBV5-1 to TRBJ2-1; no definite D call. This CDR3 has 14 amino acids. Germline CDR1 SGHRS, CDR2 YFSETQ. V was clipped by 6 bases and J by 6 bases, with 16 bases between them. The chain's CDR3 is CASTSESTGNEQFF. The CDR3 DNA is TGCGCCAGCACCTCGGAGTCAACCGGCAATGAGCAGTTCTTC.

This chain joins TRBV27 and TRBJ2-4, with D perhaps TRBD1 (6 bases). Germline CDR1 reads MNHEY; CDR2 reads SMNVEV (reference sequence). V shed 5 bases and J shed 1 base, with 9 bases lying between them. The CDR3 has 14 residues. The CDR3 loop is CASSVQGAKNIQYF. The CDR3 coding sequence is TGTGCCAGCAGTGTTCAGGGGGCCAAAAACATTCAGTACTTC.